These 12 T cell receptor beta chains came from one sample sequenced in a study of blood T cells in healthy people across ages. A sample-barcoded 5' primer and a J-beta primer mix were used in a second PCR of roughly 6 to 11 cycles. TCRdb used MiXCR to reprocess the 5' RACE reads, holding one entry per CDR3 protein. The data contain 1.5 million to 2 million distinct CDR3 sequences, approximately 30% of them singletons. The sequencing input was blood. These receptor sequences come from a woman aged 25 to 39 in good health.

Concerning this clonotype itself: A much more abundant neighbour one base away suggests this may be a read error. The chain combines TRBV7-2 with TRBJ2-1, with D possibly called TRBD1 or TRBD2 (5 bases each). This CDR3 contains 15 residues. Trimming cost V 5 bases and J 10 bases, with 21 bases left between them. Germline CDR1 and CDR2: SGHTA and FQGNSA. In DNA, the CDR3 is TGTGCCAGCAGCCCCTCCGGGACGGAGGCCTACGAGCAGTTCTTC. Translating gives CASSPSGTEAYEQFF.

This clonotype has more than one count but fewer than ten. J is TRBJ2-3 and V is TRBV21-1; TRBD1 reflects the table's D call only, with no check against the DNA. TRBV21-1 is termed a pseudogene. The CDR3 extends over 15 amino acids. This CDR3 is CASSKAADRDLAQYF. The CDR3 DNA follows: TGTGCCAGCAGCAAAGCTGCCGACCGGGATTTGGCGCAGTATTTT.

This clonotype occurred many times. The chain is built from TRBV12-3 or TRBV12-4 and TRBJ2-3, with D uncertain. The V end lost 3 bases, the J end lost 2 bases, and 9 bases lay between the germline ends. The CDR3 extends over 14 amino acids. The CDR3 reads CASSFRLNTDTQYF. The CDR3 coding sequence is TGTGCCAGCAGTTTTCGTCTAAACACAGATACGCAGTATTTT.

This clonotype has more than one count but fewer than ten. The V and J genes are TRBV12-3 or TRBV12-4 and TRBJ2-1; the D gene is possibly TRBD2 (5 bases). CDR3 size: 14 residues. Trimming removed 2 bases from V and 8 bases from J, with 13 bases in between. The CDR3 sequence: CASSLSGLSDEQFF. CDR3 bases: TGTGCCAGCAGTTTAAGCGGTTTATCCGATGAGCAGTTCTTC.

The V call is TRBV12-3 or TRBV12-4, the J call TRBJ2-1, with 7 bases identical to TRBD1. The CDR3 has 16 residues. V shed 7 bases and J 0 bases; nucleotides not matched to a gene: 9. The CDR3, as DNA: TGTGCCAGCACCCCGGGACAGTCTAGCTCCTACAATGAGCAGTTCTTC. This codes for CASTPGQSSSYNEQFF.

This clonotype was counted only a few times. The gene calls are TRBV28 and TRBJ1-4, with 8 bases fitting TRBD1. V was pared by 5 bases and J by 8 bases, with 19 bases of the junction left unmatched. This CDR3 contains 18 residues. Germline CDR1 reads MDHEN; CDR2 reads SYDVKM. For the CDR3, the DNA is TGTGCCAGCAGTCCCGCGGGACAGGCAGGTAGGGGTCGAGAAAAACTGTTTTTT. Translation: CASSPAGQAGRGREKLFF. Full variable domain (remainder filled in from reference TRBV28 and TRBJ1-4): DVKVTQSSRYLVKRTGEKVFLECVQDMDHENMFWYRQDPGLGLRLIYFSYDVKMKEKGDIPEGYSVSREKKERFSLILESASTNQTSMYLCASSPAGQAGRGREKLFFGSGTQLSVL.

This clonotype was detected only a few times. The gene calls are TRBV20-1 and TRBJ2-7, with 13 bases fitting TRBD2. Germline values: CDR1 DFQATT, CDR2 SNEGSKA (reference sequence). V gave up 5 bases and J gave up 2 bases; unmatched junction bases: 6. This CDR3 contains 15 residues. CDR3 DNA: TGCAGTGCTCGCGGACTAGCGGGAGTACCCTACGAGCAGTACTTC. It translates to CSARGLAGVPYEQYF.

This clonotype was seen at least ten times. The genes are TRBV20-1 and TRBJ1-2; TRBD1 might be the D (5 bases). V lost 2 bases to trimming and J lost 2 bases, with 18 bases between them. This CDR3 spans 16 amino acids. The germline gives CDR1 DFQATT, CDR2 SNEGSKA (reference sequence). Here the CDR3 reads CSARTVGPNPNYGYTF. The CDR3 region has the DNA TGCAGTGCTAGAACGGTGGGGCCTAACCCCAACTATGGCTACACCTTC.

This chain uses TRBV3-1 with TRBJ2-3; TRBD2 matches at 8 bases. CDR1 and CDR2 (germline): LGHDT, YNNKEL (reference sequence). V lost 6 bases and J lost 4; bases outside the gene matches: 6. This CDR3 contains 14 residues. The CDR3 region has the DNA TGTGCCAGCAGAGAGCGGGGGATAGCAGATACGCAGTATTTT. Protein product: CASRERGIADTQYF.

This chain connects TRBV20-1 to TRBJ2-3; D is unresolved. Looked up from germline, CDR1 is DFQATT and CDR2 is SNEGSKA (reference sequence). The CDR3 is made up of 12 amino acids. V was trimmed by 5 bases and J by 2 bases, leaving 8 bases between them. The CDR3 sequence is CSAPDDTDTQYF. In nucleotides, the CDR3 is TGCAGTGCTCCCGACGACACAGATACGCAGTATTTT.

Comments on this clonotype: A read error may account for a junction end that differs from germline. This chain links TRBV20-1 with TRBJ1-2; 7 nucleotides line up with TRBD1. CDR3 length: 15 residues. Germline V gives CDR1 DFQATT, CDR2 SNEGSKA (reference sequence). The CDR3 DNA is TGCAGTGCTAGCAAAACGATGACAGGGAGATATGGCCACACCTTC. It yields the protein CSASKTMTGRYGHTF.

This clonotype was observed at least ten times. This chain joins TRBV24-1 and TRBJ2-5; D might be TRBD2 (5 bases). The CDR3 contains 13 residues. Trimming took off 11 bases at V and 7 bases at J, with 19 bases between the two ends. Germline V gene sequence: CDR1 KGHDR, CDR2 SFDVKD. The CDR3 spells CAILDRSSGTQYF. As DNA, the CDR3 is TGTGCCATCTTGGACCGCAGCAGCGGGACCCAGTACTTC.